This paragraph covers one TCR beta chain sequence. Its specificity is not known. V shed 2 bases and J 8 bases; nucleotides not matched to a gene: 8. The CDR3 has 13 amino acids. Germline V CDR1 and CDR2: GTSNPN, SVGIG (reference sequence). TCRdb's copy holds only in-frame clones and misses some; the assay was immunoSEQ multiplex PCR. The data show fewer than 100,000 clones, 85% seen once. This record belongs to a study of PD-L1 blockade in urothelial cancer. For the study at large: The analyses of blood took place 3 weeks (second dose) and 6 weeks after treatment start. There were a median of approximately 150,000 T cells in blood samples.

Time point specified: pretreatment peripheral blood. General observations from the study: Better survival was predicted when blood TCR clonality before treatment fell below the median. Patients with durable benefit had greater blood expansion of tumor-associated TCR clones 3 weeks into treatment.

The chain uses TRBV30 and TRBJ1-2; 7 bases map to TRBD1. This TCR came from a middle-aged man with urothelial cancer. The source was PBMCs, collected around atezolizumab (anti-PD-L1) treatment. CDR3 sequence reads: CAWSSGTAVGYTF. The CDR3 DNA reads TGTGCCTGGAGTTCCGGGACAGCGGTCGGCTACACCTTC.